What follows are 20 T cell receptor beta chains derived from one specimen sequenced in a study of cytomegalovirus exposure and HLA in healthy donors. Primers: 60 Vbeta forward and 13 Jbeta reverse. Method: immunoSEQ multiplex PCR; TCRdb's copy keeps in-frame clones and lacks some. The sample table includes approximately 71,000 clones. Input material: PBMCs. The receptors here all came from a female donor in good health and CMV-seropositive.

This chain links TRBV19 with TRBJ2-1, with 11 bases matching TRBD2. Unmatched junction bases numbered 15, after V lost 7 bases and J lost 7 bases. Per germline, CDR1 LNHDA and CDR2 SQIVND (reference sequence). The length of the CDR3 is 17 residues. Written as DNA, the CDR3 is TGTGCCAGTATGAGGACTTTGGGTAGCGGGGGGGAGAATGAGCAGTTCTTC. Translated, it gives CASMRTLGSGGENEQFF.

This chain connects TRBV6-1 to TRBJ2-5; 8 bases map to TRBD1. The CDR3 runs to 14 residues. CDR1 is MNHNS and CDR2 is SASEGT in the germline V gene. J gave up 5 bases and V 4 bases, and 6 bases lay outside the gene matches. The CDR3 is CASSGGQAGETQYF. In nucleotides, the CDR3 is TGTGCCAGCAGTGGGGGACAGGCGGGCGAGACCCAGTACTTC.

The chain is built from TRBV11-2 and TRBJ2-2; 8 positions agree with TRBD1. Trimming took 5 bases from V and 3 from J; bases not matched to a gene: 17. This CDR3 is 19 amino acids long. The V gene's germline CDR1 is SGHAT and CDR2 FQNNGV. The chain's CDR3 is CASSTPGQGGYWDTGELFF. The CDR3 nucleotides read TGTGCCAGCAGCACCCCTGGACAGGGTGGGTATTGGGACACCGGGGAGCTGTTTTTT.

The genes are TRBV25-1 and TRBJ1-1; 7 positions agree with TRBD1. Trimming cost V 4 bases and J 3 bases; bases outside gene matches: 8. The V gene's germline CDR1 is MGHDK and CDR2 SYGVNS. The CDR3 length is 15 residues. The CDR3 DNA sequence: TGTGCCAGCAGTGCTTGGGGACAGCCCTACACTGAAGCTTTCTTT. Translating it yields CASSAWGQPYTEAFF.

The V call is TRBV5-1, the J call TRBJ2-3; 14 bases align to TRBD2. CDR3 length: 18 amino acids. Germline CDR1 is SGHRS and CDR2 is YFSETQ. J was trimmed by 4 bases and V by 3 bases; bases with no gene match: 10. The CDR3 nucleotides read TGCGCCAGCAGCTCCCTGGGACTAGCGGGAGTCGCTGCAGATACGCAGTATTTT. Encoded protein: CASSSLGLAGVAADTQYF.

This chain uses TRBV11-1 with TRBJ2-1; D is possibly TRBD2 (5 bases). CDR1 is SGHAT, CDR2 FQDESV, per germline (reference sequence). The V end was cut by 7 bases, the J end by 6 bases, with 10 bases between. The length of the CDR3 is 12 residues. CDR3 in amino acids: CASTLGVNEQFF. CDR3 sequence (DNA): TGTGCCAGCACTCTCGGGGTCAATGAGCAGTTCTTC.

The chain joins TRBV6-1 to TRBJ2-7; the D gene is possibly TRBD1 (5 bases). This CDR3 is 13 amino acids long. Germline V gene data show CDR1 as MNHNS and CDR2 as SASEGT. Trimming stripped 6 bases from V and 7 bases from J, with 16 bases between. CDR3 DNA sequence: TGTGCCAGCAGGAAGGGCCAGGGTGAAGAGCAGTACTTC. As protein: CASRKGQGEEQYF.

The V gene is TRBV19, the J gene TRBJ1-5, with TRBD1 matching 7 bases. V dropped 8 bases and J dropped 6; count of bases not matched to a gene: 13. This CDR3 contains 15 residues. CDR1 is LNHDA, CDR2 SQIVND, per germline (reference sequence). The CDR3 reads CASRGTAVVGQPQHF. As DNA, the CDR3 is TGTGCCAGTCGCGGGACAGCGGTAGTGGGTCAGCCCCAGCATTTT.

The V gene is TRBV7-3, the J gene TRBJ2-1; 7 bases fit TRBD1. The V segment lost 5 bases and the J segment 6 bases; nucleotides outside the gene matches: 10. The CDR3 consists of 15 residues. Germline CDR1 SGHTA, CDR2 FQGTGA. This CDR3 is CASSLRQGRVNEQFF. In DNA, the CDR3 is TGTGCCAGCAGCCTTCGACAGGGTCGTGTCAATGAGCAGTTCTTC.

The chain joins TRBV13 to TRBJ1-1; no clear D gene. The length of the CDR3 is 12 residues. Deletions cut 5 bases from V and 2 bases from J, with 6 bases between. Germline V CDR1 and CDR2: PRHDT, FYEKMQ (reference sequence). The CDR3 protein is CASSRGNTEAFF. In DNA, the CDR3 is TGTGCCAGCAGCCGGGGAAACACTGAAGCTTTCTTT.

The V gene is TRBV11-2, the J gene TRBJ2-7, with TRBD2 matching 13 bases. The V and J ends lost 5 bases and 2 bases, in that order; junction bases with no gene match: 3. From germline, CDR1 is SGHAT and CDR2 FQNNGV. The CDR3 contains 15 residues. This CDR3 is CASSPGLAGAYEQYF. Written as DNA, the CDR3 is TGTGCCAGCAGCCCAGGACTAGCGGGAGCCTACGAGCAGTACTTC.

The CDR3 nucleotides are TGTGCCAGCAGCCCGCGGGGACAGAGCTCTGGAAACACCATATATTTT. The encoded protein is CASSPRGQSSGNTIYF. The V call is TRBV7-9, the J call TRBJ1-3; TRBD1 aligns across 7 bases. CDR3 length equals 16 residues. Trimming at V came to 5 bases and at J to 0 bases, leaving 7 bases not matched to a gene. Per germline, CDR1 SEHNR and CDR2 FQNEAQ (reference sequence).

The chain's CDR3 is CASSSSYRERAQYF. The CDR3 bases are TGTGCCAGCAGCTCCAGTTACAGGGAAAGGGCCCAGTACTTC. This chain joins TRBV7-8 and TRBJ2-5, with D possibly being TRBD1 (6 bases). CDR3 size: 14 residues. The V end lost 4 bases, the J end lost 9 bases, and 18 bases lay between the germline ends. Germline values: CDR1 SGHVS, CDR2 FQNEAQ.

The chain employs TRBV5-1 and TRBJ1-4; D may be TRBD1 (6 bases). The germline V and J ends were trimmed by 3 bases and 7 bases, with 16 bases remaining between them. The CDR3 contains 15 residues. The germline gives CDR1 SGHRS, CDR2 YFSETQ. Here the CDR3 reads CASSSTGAGVEKLFF. CDR3 coding DNA: TGCGCCAGCAGCTCGACCGGGGCAGGGGTTGAAAAACTGTTTTTT.

The chain recombines TRBV6-1 with TRBJ1-1, with 10 bases that match TRBD1. From germline, CDR1 is MNHNS and CDR2 SASEGT. CDR3 length: 18 residues. The V and J ends lost 3 bases and 11 bases, in that order; junction bases with no gene match: 21. The CDR3 loop reads CASSEEPRTGGILWGAFF. The DNA for the CDR3 is TGTGCCAGCAGTGAGGAACCAAGGACAGGGGGGATCCTGTGGGGGGCTTTCTTT.

The chain uses TRBV2 and TRBJ2-1, with 10 bases lining up with TRBD2. The CDR3 is 12 amino acids. Germline V gives CDR1 SNHLY, CDR2 FYNNEI. Germline trimming cut 10 bases from V and 10 bases from J; bases unmatched to any gene: 7. CDR3 protein: CATPGTSEEQFF. The CDR3 DNA is TGTGCCACACCCGGGACTAGCGAAGAGCAGTTCTTC.

This chain uses TRBV7-9 with TRBJ2-3; 9 nucleotides match TRBD2. The ends lost 1 base at V and 5 bases at J; junction bases unmatched: 7. The CDR3 sequence is 16 residues long. Germline CDR1 and CDR2: SEHNR and FQNEAQ (reference sequence). The CDR3 DNA reads as TGTGCCAGCAGCTTAGGAGGTAGCGGGGGAAGAGATACGCAGTATTTT. This encodes CASSLGGSGGRDTQYF.

The chain joins TRBV19 to TRBJ2-7, with TRBD2 matching 8 bases. V shed 8 bases and J 2 bases; nucleotides not matched to a gene: 8. The CDR3 sequence is 14 residues long. Germline V lookup: CDR1 LNHDA, CDR2 SQIVND (reference sequence). The CDR3 spells CASSSSGETYEQYF. CDR3 coding DNA: TGTGCCAGTTCGAGTAGCGGGGAAACCTACGAGCAGTACTTC.

The chain is built from TRBV5-6 and TRBJ2-2; 7 nucleotides align to TRBD2. The CDR3 extends over 14 amino acids. Trimming took 10 bases from V and 3 from J; bases not matched to a gene: 9. Per germline, CDR1 SGHDT and CDR2 YYEEEE. The CDR3 sequence is CAGTTGLYTGELFF. CDR3 sequence (DNA): TGTGCCGGCACAACGGGACTATACACCGGGGAGCTGTTTTTT.

V usage is TRBV9 and J usage is TRBJ1-2; no clear D. The CDR3 contains 16 residues. Per the germline V gene, CDR1 is SGDLS and CDR2 is YYNGEE. V lost 3 bases, J lost 2 bases, and 17 bases lay in between. The CDR3 nucleotides read TGTGCCAGCAGCGGGTGGACGGACTCTCCCAACTATGGCTACACCTTC. Protein product: CASSGWTDSPNYGYTF.